This section outlines one T cell receptor (beta chain) sequence together with its context. Its antigen is unidentified. These data originate in a study of cytomegalovirus exposure and HLA in healthy donors. Findings and caveats of the study: TCR beta V segments were, for the most part, productive about 87% or about 30% of the time in an earlier analysis.

When sampled, the donors appeared nominally healthy, though they likely had unrecorded immune exposures. The CDR3 runs to 16 residues. V lost 5 bases to trimming and J lost 4 bases, with 17 bases between them. Per germline, CDR1 SGHNT and CDR2 YENEEA. 60 Vbeta and 13 Jbeta primers were used in PCR. Sequencing used immunoSEQ multiplex PCR; TCRdb keeps in-frame clones, though not all of them. The data show approximately 200,000 clones, 75% to 85% seen once. The specimen sequenced was PBMCs. The origin of this receptor is a girl between 5 and 17 years old in good health and CMV-seronegative. The rearrangement links TRBV11-3 to TRBJ2-2, with TRBD1 as a possible D gene (7 bases). CDR3 amino acids: CASSPGAGQLTGELFF. CDR3 DNA sequence: TGTGCCAGCAGCCCGGGGGCGGGACAGCTCACCGGGGAGCTGTTTTTT.